Detailed here is one TCR beta chain. This sample is drawn from a study of blood T cell repertoires in COVID-19. At the level of the study: The samples span acute and convalescent COVID-19 from the United States, Italy and Spain. Sample material is recorded as cDNA or gDNA derived from T cells, B-cell-depleted T cells, or PBMCs.

V gave up 2 bases and J gave up 5 bases, with 8 bases separating them. This CDR3 has 13 residues. The V gene's germline CDR1 is SGHNT and CDR2 YYREEE (reference sequence). Original handling: Reference gene primer amplification gave estimated nucleated cell counts. Libraries were prepared by immunoSEQ multiplex PCR; TCRdb keeps only in-frame clonotypes and omits some of them. V and J calls and clone size are as listed in that table; D and trimming were resolved from the DNA. The sample has 3,000 to 4,500 clones, approximately 80% seen once. The receptor comes from a human donor in a cohort sampled during active COVID-19. The rearrangement uses TRBV5-4 and TRBJ1-5; D remains ambiguous. The material sequenced was peripheral blood. In nucleotides, the CDR3 is TGTGCCAGCAGCTTTCCCCTCGATCAGCCCCAGCATTTT. It codes for CASSFPLDQPQHF.